These T cell receptor beta chains were read from a single sample in a study of blood T cell repertoires in COVID-19. Libraries were prepared by immunoSEQ multiplex PCR; TCRdb keeps only in-frame clonotypes and omits some of them. The sample contains under 100,000 clones, approximately 85% of which appear only once. Sequencing was performed on peripheral blood. The receptors here all came from a woman older than 75 with COVID-19, enrolled during active disease. The CDR3 runs from the conserved cysteine through the conserved F or W. Fields, in order: clone size, D gene, J gene, CDR3 length, V gene, CDR3 DNA, CDR3 protein. D genes are given only for firm matches. Not all rows give a size; the values are once, few, many and, for expanded clones, a class.

abundance: few
d_gene: NA
j_gene: TRBJ1-5
len: 18
v_gene: TRBV7-9
CDR3nt: TGTGCCAGCAGCTTAAATGGGTGGGGCCAGGGAAGCAATCAGCCCCAGCATTTT
CDR3aa: CASSLNGWGQGSNQPQHF

abundance: few
d_gene: TRBD1
j_gene: TRBJ1-1
len: 12
v_gene: TRBV18
CDR3nt: TGTGCCAGCTCAGACAGGGTCACCGAAGCTTTCTTT
CDR3aa: CASSDRVTEAFF

abundance: NA
d_gene: NA
j_gene: TRBJ1-5
len: 12
v_gene: TRBV19
CDR3nt: TGTGCCAGTAGTATCTCCAATCAGCCCCAGCATTTT
CDR3aa: CASSISNQPQHF

abundance: NA
d_gene: TRBD1
j_gene: TRBJ2-7
len: 14
v_gene: TRBV19
CDR3nt: TGTGCCAGTAGTATTAGACAGGGGAACTACGAGCAGTACTTC
CDR3aa: CASSIRQGNYEQYF

abundance: NA
d_gene: TRBD1
j_gene: TRBJ2-7
len: 13
v_gene: TRBV12-3/TRBV12-4
CDR3nt: TGTGCCAGCACCAGGGACAGCTCCTACGAGCAGTACTTC
CDR3aa: CASTRDSSYEQYF

abundance: NA
d_gene: NA
j_gene: TRBJ2-5
len: 16
v_gene: TRBV3-1/TRBV3-2
CDR3nt: TGTGCCAGCAGCCAAGATGATACAGGATGGCGGGAGACCCAGTACTTC
CDR3aa: CASSQDDTGWRETQYF

abundance: NA
d_gene: TRBD2
j_gene: TRBJ2-5
len: 16
v_gene: TRBV7-6
CDR3nt: TGTGCCAGCAGCTTAGAACGGACTAGCGGACAAGAGACCCAGTACTTC
CDR3aa: CASSLERTSGQETQYF

abundance: NA
d_gene: TRBD2
j_gene: TRBJ2-3
len: 16
v_gene: TRBV5-1
CDR3nt: TGCGCCAGCAGCTCTGGTAGGCTAGCGGGAGAGGATACGCAGTATTTT
CDR3aa: CASSSGRLAGEDTQYF

abundance: NA
d_gene: NA
j_gene: TRBJ2-3
len: 12
v_gene: TRBV2
CDR3nt: TGTGCCAGCTGTGGGGCTGCGGATACGCAGTATTTT
CDR3aa: CASCGAADTQYF

abundance: NA
d_gene: NA
j_gene: TRBJ2-7
len: 13
v_gene: TRBV7-2
CDR3nt: TGTGCCAGCAGCTTAGTCCTTCCCTACGAGCAGTACTTC
CDR3aa: CASSLVLPYEQYF

abundance: NA
d_gene: TRBD1
j_gene: TRBJ1-6
len: 14
v_gene: TRBV27
CDR3nt: TGTGCCAGCAGTTGGACAGGACCGAATTCACCCCTCCACTTT
CDR3aa: CASSWTGPNSPLHF

abundance: NA
d_gene: NA
j_gene: TRBJ2-3
len: 15
v_gene: TRBV9
CDR3nt: TGTGCCAGCAGCTTAGAATGGGCCAGCACAGATACGCAGTATTTT
CDR3aa: CASSLEWASTDTQYF

abundance: NA
d_gene: NA
j_gene: TRBJ1-2
len: 13
v_gene: TRBV2
CDR3nt: TGTGCCAGCAATCGTCAGGGTGGGGATGGCTACACCTTC
CDR3aa: CASNRQGGDGYTF

abundance: NA
d_gene: NA
j_gene: TRBJ1-6
len: 16
v_gene: TRBV27
CDR3nt: TGTGCCAGCAGTTGGTCCCAGGCCTCCTATAATTCACCCCTCCACTTT
CDR3aa: CASSWSQASYNSPLHF

abundance: NA
d_gene: NA
j_gene: TRBJ1-3
len: 15
v_gene: TRBV27
CDR3nt: TGTGCCAGCAGTTTATCCAGGGTCGCCGGAAACACCATATATTTT
CDR3aa: CASSLSRVAGNTIYF